This T cell receptor (beta chain) was captured in a study of a mutant IDH1 vaccine in newly diagnosed glioma. Study details: Of the patients given treatment, around 62% were male and about 38% were female, and a mean age of roughly 40 years was recorded. The earlier regimen, radiotherapy, temozolomide, or both, was most often both.

This CDR3 contains 13 residues. Trimming took 4 bases from V and 6 from J, leaving 12 bases between them. From germline, CDR1 is ENHRY and CDR2 SYGVKD. Time point meaning: baseline, week 1 (first vaccination visit). Treatment in this sample: pre-vaccination baseline after standard-of-care therapy. Every donor had a new WHO grade 3 or 4 astrocytoma that was IDH1-mutant, with loss of nuclear ATRX. Assay: immunoSEQ multiplex PCR; the TCRdb copy retains only in-frame clones and omits some. The sample contains 60,000 to 75,000 clones, approximately 79% of which appear only once. The sequenced sample was PBMCs, obtained from a glioma patient treated with radiotherapy, temozolomide or both. The sequence derives from a man aged 50 to 60 with glioma. The chain joins TRBV10-3 to TRBJ1-1; a possible D gene is TRBD1 (5 bases). The CDR3 protein is CAISAGRESEAFF. The CDR3 DNA is TGTGCCATCAGTGCTGGCAGGGAGTCTGAAGCTTTCTTT.